The next 31 T cell receptor beta chains were all read from a single sample in a study of T cell responses to AZD1222 COVID-19 vaccine. Libraries were prepared by immunoSEQ multiplex PCR; TCRdb keeps only in-frame clonotypes and omits some of them. This repertoire shows 65,000 to 85,000 clones, 90% found once; its top ten account for around 5.3%. The source was peripheral blood, collected on day 0 of AZD1222 vaccination. All receptors come from an adult in good health.

The chain recombines TRBV9 with TRBJ1-1; 7 bases fit TRBD1. From germline, CDR1 is SGDLS and CDR2 YYNGEE. Trimming took 1 base from V and 3 from J; bases not matched to a gene: 3. The CDR3 covers 14 residues. The CDR3 loop is CASSVLQGDTEAFF. Written as DNA, the CDR3 is TGTGCCAGCAGCGTACTTCAGGGGGACACTGAAGCTTTCTTT.

CDR3 amino acids: CSARHVEKLFF. In DNA form, the CDR3 reads TGCAGTGCGCGACATGTCGAAAAACTGTTTTTT. The chain links TRBV20-1 to TRBJ1-4, with D unresolved. V was cut by 6 bases and J by 8 bases, with 10 bases left in between. This CDR3 contains 11 residues. Germline lookup yields CDR1 DFQATT and CDR2 SNEGSKA (reference sequence).

The chain recombines TRBV7-3 with TRBJ2-3; weak D call: TRBD2 (6 bases). This CDR3 contains 14 residues. V lost 5 bases to trimming and J lost 0 bases, with 9 bases between them. In germline, CDR1 is SGHTA, CDR2 FQGTGA. CDR3 residues: CASSPGTSTDTQYF. CDR3 nucleotide sequence: TGTGCCAGCAGCCCCGGGACTAGCACAGATACGCAGTATTTT.

The rearrangement joins TRBV20-1 to TRBJ2-1; D is undetermined. V lost 3 bases and J lost 6, with 6 bases in between. This CDR3 has 11 residues. Germline V CDR1 and CDR2: DFQATT, SNEGSKA (reference sequence). This CDR3 reads CSARWVNEQFF. The DNA of the CDR3 is TGCAGTGCTAGGTGGGTCAATGAGCAGTTCTTC.

This clone was found a few times. This chain links TRBV6-5 with TRBJ1-3; the match to TRBD1 covers 8 bases. The CDR3 sequence is 16 residues long. The V gene's germline CDR1 is MNHEY and CDR2 SVGAGI. The ends lost 2 bases at V and 2 bases at J; junction bases unmatched: 5. The CDR3 reads CASSYRETGAGNTIYF. For the CDR3, the DNA is TGTGCCAGCAGTTACCGGGAGACAGGGGCTGGAAACACCATATATTTT.

The chain combines TRBV19 with TRBJ1-6; 7 nucleotides agree with TRBD1. The V gene's germline CDR1 is LNHDA and CDR2 SQIVND (reference sequence). V dropped 11 bases and J dropped 10; count of bases not matched to a gene: 8. The CDR3 sequence is 12 residues long. The CDR3: CASEGGRSPLHF. The DNA of the CDR3 is TGTGCCTCAGAAGGGGGCCGGTCACCCCTCCACTTT.

This chain uses TRBV7-2 with TRBJ1-3, with D possibly being TRBD1 (5 bases). In germline, CDR1 is SGHTA, CDR2 FQGNSA. The CDR3 spans 12 residues. V lost 4 bases to trimming and J lost 4 bases, with 5 bases between them. CDR3 DNA sequence: TGTGCCAGCAGCTCAGGGGGAAACACCATATATTTT. Translated, it gives CASSSGGNTIYF.

The chain recombines TRBV11-2 with TRBJ2-3; TRBD2 aligns across 10 bases. This CDR3 has 16 amino acids. The germline V gene has CDR1 SGHAT and CDR2 FQNNGV. The junction had 11 bases not matched to a gene; V was cut back by 5 bases and J by 6 bases. For the CDR3, the DNA is TGTGCCAGCAGCGCGGTAAGGACTAGCGGTCCGGATACGCAGTATTTT. It specifies CASSAVRTSGPDTQYF. The full variable domain, in which reference TRBV11-2 and TRBJ2-3 provide the parts outside the CDR3, is EAGVAQSPRYKIIEKRQSVAFWCNPISGHATLYWYQQILGQGPKLLIQFQNNGVVDDSQLPKDRFSAERLKGVDSTLKIQPAKLEDSAVYLCASSAVRTSGPDTQYFGPGTRLTVL.

V is TRBV7-2 and J is TRBJ2-5; 14 bases are a match to TRBD2. This CDR3 region has 18 residues. V dropped 4 bases and J dropped 4; count of bases not matched to a gene: 11. The germline CDR1 and CDR2 sequences are SGHTA and FQGNSA. Here the CDR3 reads CASSSGLAGGGSGETQYF. Here the CDR3 DNA reads TGTGCCAGCAGCTCTGGACTAGCGGGGGGTGGTTCGGGAGAGACCCAGTACTTC.

The chain has TRBV4-1 and TRBJ2-7, with TRBD2 identical over 13 bases. V lost 5 bases, J lost 3 bases, and 13 bases stayed unmatched. Germline CDR1 reads MGHRA; CDR2 reads YSYEKL. The CDR3 is 18 amino acids. The CDR3 is CASSYRIGLAGVNYEQYF. The CDR3 region has the DNA TGCGCCAGCAGCTATCGAATCGGACTAGCGGGGGTTAACTACGAGCAGTACTTC.

V is TRBV29-1 and J is TRBJ1-5; D remains ambiguous. The CDR3 has 13 residues. Germline V lookup: CDR1 SQVTM, CDR2 ANQGSEA. The V end lost 5 bases, the J end lost 4 bases, and 12 bases lay between the germline ends. CDR3 protein: CSVLPDGNQPQHF. Written as DNA, the CDR3 is TGCAGCGTTCTCCCGGACGGGAATCAGCCCCAGCATTTT.

This chain links TRBV19 with TRBJ1-1, with D possibly being TRBD1 (5 bases). V shed 6 bases and J shed 8 bases, with 10 bases lying between them. The CDR3 is 11 amino acids. Germline V gene lookup returns CDR1 LNHDA and CDR2 SQIVND (reference sequence). CDR3 in DNA: TGTGCCAGTAGGTCGACAGTCGAAGCTTTCTTT. It yields the protein CASRSTVEAFF.

The rearrangement links TRBV5-1 to TRBJ2-7; 9 bases match TRBD1. The CDR3 contains 13 residues. Germline CDR1 and CDR2: SGHRS and YFSETQ. Losses at the gene ends were 3 bases for V and 6 bases for J; bases not matched to a gene: 4. Here the CDR3 reads CASSWGQGLEQYF. The CDR3 nucleotides read TGCGCCAGCAGCTGGGGACAGGGACTCGAGCAGTACTTC.

V and J are TRBV10-1 and TRBJ1-6; possibly TRBD1 for D (5 bases). CDR1 is WNHNN and CDR2 is SYGVQD in the germline V gene (reference sequence). V was trimmed by 8 bases and J by 10 bases, leaving 15 bases between them. The CDR3 length is 13 residues. CDR3 region: CASRQGKGSPLHF. DNA of the CDR3: TGCGCCAGCCGCCAGGGAAAAGGATCACCCCTCCACTTT.

This chain uses TRBV19 with TRBJ1-1; TRBD1 aligns across 7 bases. V trimming: 5 bases; J trimming: 1 base; junction bases outside the gene matches: 7. Per germline, CDR1 LNHDA and CDR2 SQIVND (reference sequence). The CDR3 contains 15 residues. The DNA of the CDR3 is TGTGCCAGTAGTGAAGGGACAGTTCCGAACACTGAAGCTTTCTTT. Translation: CASSEGTVPNTEAFF.

The chain employs TRBV18 and TRBJ2-3, with 7 nucleotides matching TRBD2. Germline V lookup: CDR1 KGHSH, CDR2 LQKENI. CDR3 length equals 13 residues. J gave up 4 bases and V 10 bases, and 8 bases lay outside the gene matches. In DNA, the CDR3 is TGTGCCACGCTCGATGGGGGGGCAGATACGCAGTATTTT. Amino acid sequence: CATLDGGADTQYF.

V gene TRBV6-2 or TRBV6-3 combines with J gene TRBJ2-2; tentative D call: TRBD1 (6 bases). V gave up 0 bases and J gave up 3 bases, with 20 bases separating them. Germline assignment: CDR1 MNHEY and CDR2 SVGEGT. CDR3 size: 19 residues. CDR3 nucleotide sequence: TGTGCCAGCAGTTACTCCGACCGGACAGCCGGCGGAGACACCGGGGAGCTGTTTTTT. The encoded protein is CASSYSDRTAGGDTGELFF.

The chain joins TRBV19 to TRBJ1-5; 7 bases are shared with TRBD1. The CDR3 has 15 amino acids. Trimming removed 6 bases from V and 5 bases from J; junction bases left unmatched: 10. Germline-derived CDR1 and CDR2 are LNHDA and SQIVND (reference sequence). DNA for the CDR3: TGTGCCAGTAGGGGAAGGGGGACAGTTGATCAGCCCCAGCATTTT. Amino acids: CASRGRGTVDQPQHF.

The genes are TRBV4-3 and TRBJ2-2; TRBD1 matches 7 bases. V was clipped by 2 bases and J by 8 bases; unmatched bases: 11. CDR3 length: 16 residues. Per the germline V gene, CDR1 is LGHNA and CDR2 is YSLEER. Here the CDR3 reads CASSQSPGTEKGELFF. CDR3 DNA sequence: TGCGCCAGCAGCCAATCCCCTGGGACAGAAAAGGGGGAGCTGTTTTTT.

This CDR3 is CASSPGDRGNNSPLHF. DNA of the CDR3: TGTGCCAGCTCACCAGGCGACCGTGGTAATAATTCACCCCTCCACTTT. The genes are TRBV18 and TRBJ1-6; D is uncertain. This CDR3 region has 16 residues. Between the trimmed V and J ends, which lost 2 bases and 5 bases, there was a span of 13 bases. Germline V lookup: CDR1 KGHSH, CDR2 LQKENI.

The chain links TRBV3-1 (or the pseudogene TRBV3-2) to TRBJ1-4; TRBD1 might be the D (5 bases). The germline V and J ends were trimmed by 1 base and 5 bases, with 11 bases remaining between them. The CDR3 is 15 amino acids. CDR1 and CDR2 from the germline V gene are LGHDT and YNNKEL (reference sequence). This CDR3 reads CASSQGAGKNEKLFF. The CDR3 coding sequence is TGTGCCAGCAGCCAAGGGGCAGGGAAAAATGAAAAACTGTTTTTT.

This chain links TRBV19 with TRBJ1-5; possible D gene TRBD1, 6 bases. The V and J ends lost 7 bases and 2 bases respectively, with 12 bases between them. Germline V lookup: CDR1 LNHDA, CDR2 SQIVND (reference sequence). The CDR3 contains 14 residues. CDR3 residues: CASTYEGGNQPQHF. CDR3 sequence (DNA): TGTGCCAGTACCTATGAGGGGGGCAATCAGCCCCAGCATTTT. Supplemented by reference TRBV19 and TRBJ1-5, the full variable domain reads DGGITQSPKYLFRKEGQNVTLSCEQNLNHDAMYWYRQDPGQGLRLIYYSQIVNDFQKGDIAEGYSVSREKKESFPLTVTSAQKNPTAFYLCASTYEGGNQPQHFGDGTRLSIL.

V is TRBV7-8 and J is TRBJ2-3; 13 bases agree with TRBD2. V shed 5 bases and J 5 bases; nucleotides not matched to a gene: 10. CDR3 size: 17 residues. The germline V gene encodes CDR1 SGHVS and CDR2 FQNEAQ. The CDR3 nucleotides are TGTGCCAGCAGCCGAATTACTAGCGGGGGGGGTCTAGATACGCAGTATTTT. This sequence encodes CASSRITSGGGLDTQYF. The full variable domain, its missing parts supplied by reference TRBV7-8 and TRBJ2-3, is GAGVSQSPRYKVAKRGQDVALRCDPISGHVSLFWYQQALGQGPEFLTYFQNEAQLDKSGLPSDRFFAERPEGSVSTLKIQRTQQEDSAVYLCASSRITSGGGLDTQYFGPGTRLTVL.

The chain has TRBV24-1 and TRBJ2-1, with D perhaps TRBD1 or TRBD2 (6 bases each). The CDR3 runs 12 residues. Trimming pared 5 bases from V and 9 bases from J, leaving 10 bases between. Germline V gene sequence: CDR1 KGHDR, CDR2 SFDVKD. For the CDR3, the DNA is TGTGCCACCAGTGTAGGGGGGACTGAGCAGTTCTTC. This encodes CATSVGGTEQFF.

The V call is TRBV28, the J call TRBJ2-7; 9 bases fit TRBD1. The CDR3 runs to 15 residues. After removal of 4 bases from V and 4 bases from J, the junction contained 8 bases not matched to a gene. The germline V gene encodes CDR1 MDHEN and CDR2 SYDVKM. As DNA, the CDR3 is TGTGCCAGCAGTTGGAGGACAGGGGACACTTACGAGCAGTACTTC. This translates into CASSWRTGDTYEQYF.

The chain is built from TRBV7-2 and TRBJ2-3, with 14 nucleotides matching TRBD2. Losses at the gene ends were 3 bases for V and 2 bases for J; bases not matched to a gene: 4. Germline-derived CDR1 and CDR2 are SGHTA and FQGNSA. The CDR3 sequence is 17 residues long. The CDR3 DNA reads TGTGCCAGCAGCTTGGGACTAGCGGGGGATATCACAGATACGCAGTATTTT. It yields the protein CASSLGLAGDITDTQYF.

The genes are TRBV7-6 and TRBJ2-5, with 14 nucleotides matching TRBD2. The CDR3 has 18 amino acids. Unmatched junction bases numbered 7, after V lost 1 base and J lost 3 bases. Germline lookup yields CDR1 SGHVS and CDR2 FNYEAQ. CDR3 region: CASSLDGTSGGRKETQYF. The CDR3, as DNA: TGTGCCAGCAGCTTAGACGGGACTAGCGGGGGCCGCAAAGAGACCCAGTACTTC.

This chain uses TRBV18 with TRBJ1-5; tentatively, D is TRBD1 (5 bases). Germline V gene lookup returns CDR1 KGHSH and CDR2 LQKENI. The CDR3 spans 15 residues. V was trimmed by 3 bases and J by 3 bases, leaving 12 bases between them. The CDR3 nucleotides read TGTGCCAGCTCACCGGTCTCCGGGGCCAATCAGCCCCAGCATTTT. This sequence encodes CASSPVSGANQPQHF.

This chain uses TRBV19 with TRBJ1-3; tentative D call: TRBD1 (6 bases). Germline V gives CDR1 LNHDA, CDR2 SQIVND (reference sequence). CDR3 size: 15 residues. V was trimmed by 5 bases and J by 7 bases, leaving 18 bases between them. CDR3 region: CASSPRQVPGNTIYF. Written as DNA, the CDR3 is TGTGCCAGTAGTCCACGACAGGTTCCAGGGAACACCATATATTTT.

The rearrangement uses TRBV6-5 and TRBJ1-5; D not certain. There are 14 residues in the CDR3. The V gene lost 2 bases and the J gene lost 1 base, with 6 bases spanning the gap. From germline, CDR1 is MNHEY and CDR2 SVGAGI. The CDR3 DNA reads TGTGCCAGCAGTTACAAAGAGAGCAATCAGCCCCAGCATTTT. This encodes CASSYKESNQPQHF.

The rearrangement joins TRBV5-6 to TRBJ1-1, with TRBD1 matching over 10 bases. The J segment lost 7 bases and the V segment lost 4 bases, leaving 7 bases of the junction unmatched. This CDR3 has 14 residues. Looked up from germline, CDR1 is SGHDT and CDR2 is YYEEEE. CDR3 region: CASSVGQGIVEAFF. In nucleotides, the CDR3 is TGTGCCAGCAGCGTGGGACAGGGGATTGTTGAAGCTTTCTTT.